The 5 T cell receptor beta chains listed next were all sequenced from one sample in a study of graft-versus-host responses after intestinal transplantation. These TCRs' antigens remain unknown. TCRdb keeps only in-frame clones here, not all; method: immunoSEQ multiplex PCR. The sample has tens of thousands of clones, more than 70% seen once. Material: unstimulated CD8+ T cells sorted from spleen or lymph node cells, obtained before intestinal transplant. Receptors originate from a human donor who received an intestinal transplant.

The chain employs TRBV28 and TRBJ1-5; TRBD1 matches 9 bases. The CDR3 has 13 amino acids. Germline loops: CDR1 MDHEN, CDR2 SYDVKM. J lost 6 bases, V lost 6 bases, and 3 bases had no gene match. CDR3: CASSHRGRQPQHF. The CDR3 region has the DNA TGTGCCAGCAGCCACAGGGGGCGTCAGCCCCAGCATTTT.

This chain uses TRBV2 with TRBJ2-7; 8 bases align to TRBD2. This CDR3 is 15 amino acids long. The V gene's germline CDR1 is SNHLY and CDR2 FYNNEI. V lost 7 bases, J lost 2 bases, and 10 bases stayed unmatched. The CDR3: CASKLSSGETYEQYF. Here the CDR3 DNA reads TGTGCCAGCAAGTTGAGTAGCGGGGAAACCTACGAGCAGTACTTC. The whole variable domain, remainder taken from reference TRBV2 and TRBJ2-7, is EPEVTQTPSHQVTQMGQEVILRCVPISNHLYFYWYRQILGQKVEFLVSFYNNEISEKSEIFDDQFSVERPDGSNFTLKIRSTKLEDSAMYFCASKLSSGETYEQYFGPGTRLTVT.

The rearrangement links TRBV7-9 to TRBJ2-7, with D perhaps matching TRBD2 (5 bases). CDR3 size: 14 residues. Germline V CDR1 and CDR2: SEHNR, FQNEAQ (reference sequence). The V and J ends lost 5 bases and 0 bases respectively, with 11 bases between them. CDR3 nucleotide sequence: TGTGCCAGCAGCCCCTCGGGGAGCTCCTACGAGCAGTACTTC. Translating it yields CASSPSGSSYEQYF.

This clone was seen just once. The chain employs TRBV6-1 and TRBJ1-5; TRBD1 agrees at 9 bases. This CDR3 is built from 17 residues. CDR1 and CDR2 (germline): MNHNS, SASEGT. The junction had 8 bases not matched to a gene; V was cut back by 0 bases and J by 5 bases. CDR3: CASSEAGDREGDQPQHF. CDR3 nucleotides: TGTGCCAGCAGTGAAGCGGGGGACAGGGAGGGGGATCAGCCCCAGCATTTT.

V and J are TRBV28 and TRBJ2-7; TRBD1 is a possible D gene (5 bases). Looked up from germline, CDR1 is MDHEN and CDR2 is SYDVKM. The CDR3 contains 15 residues. V lost 6 bases and J lost 2, with 17 bases in between. The CDR3 here is CASRYSLGAPYEQYF. The CDR3 region has the DNA TGTGCCAGCAGATACAGCCTAGGGGCCCCCTACGAGCAGTACTTC.